This TCR beta chain was documented in a study of radiotherapy plus CTLA-4 blockade in lung cancer (dated 2018 in TCRdb). A note on the overall study: Among enrolled patients, 15% to 20% had an objective response and approximately 30% reached disease control. The full study reports these points: After treatment with radiotherapy and ipilimumab, TCR clones that came from tumors expanded in the peripheral blood. Increased serum interferon-beta after radiation, together with early dynamic changes in blood T cell clones, were reported to be the strongest predictors of response.

CDR1 and CDR2 are read off the germline V gene (reference sequence) as SEHNR and FQNEAQ. The CDR3 covers 12 residues, taking in both the cysteine and the phenylalanine. The retained sequence is limited to the CDR3, 36 bases, with the frame set at the first base. At the junction V is shortened by 1 base and J by 5 bases, with 5 bases in between. In this study, focal radiation therapy paired with CTLA-4 blockade (ipilimumab) was tested in patients who had chemo-refractory metastatic non-small-cell lung cancer. The library was built by means of the immunoSEQ multiplex PCR assay. Imported from immuneACCESS, the table was reduced by TCRdb to in-frame sequences with V and J called. These copies leave out some clones; in studies compared against another copy, an unresolved V gene accounts for under half, and the cause of the remainder is not known. Counted in this sample were about 60,000 clones; around 86% of them appeared once. The biggest ten clones account for about 4% of the sample.

Remarks on this clone: Its target antigen remains unknown. One base away there is no much larger clone; base qualities are not given.

The clonotype comes from a human donor with non-small cell lung cancer who had a partial response to radiotherapy plus ipilimumab. The sample in question was peripheral blood, obtained from a patient treated with radiotherapy plus ipilimumab. Here the chain combines TRBV7-9 and TRBJ1-2, with no confidently assigned D gene. This receptor carries the CDR3 CASSLGAYGYTF. The sequenced DNA: TGTGCCAGCAGCTTAGGGGCTTATGGCTACACCTTC.